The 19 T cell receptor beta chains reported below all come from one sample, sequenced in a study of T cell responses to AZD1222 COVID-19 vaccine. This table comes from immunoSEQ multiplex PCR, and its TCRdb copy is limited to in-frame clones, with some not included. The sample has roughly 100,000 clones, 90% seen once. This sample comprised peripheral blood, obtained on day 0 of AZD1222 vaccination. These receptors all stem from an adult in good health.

The CDR3 nucleotides are TGTGCCAGCAGTCACCCGGGGCAGGGAGGAAACACCGGGGAGCTGTTTTTT. This codes for CASSHPGQGGNTGELFF. The rearrangement joins TRBV2 to TRBJ2-2; tentatively, D is TRBD2 (6 bases). This CDR3 contains 17 residues. Looked up from germline, CDR1 is SNHLY and CDR2 is FYNNEI. Trimming removed 5 bases at V and 2 bases at J, with 18 bases between.

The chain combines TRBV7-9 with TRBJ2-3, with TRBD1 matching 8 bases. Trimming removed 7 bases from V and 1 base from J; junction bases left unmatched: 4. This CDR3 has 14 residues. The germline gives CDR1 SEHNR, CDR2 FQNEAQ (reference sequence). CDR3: CASIPGQGTDTQYF. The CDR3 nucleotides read TGTGCCAGCATCCCGGGACAGGGCACAGATACGCAGTATTTT.

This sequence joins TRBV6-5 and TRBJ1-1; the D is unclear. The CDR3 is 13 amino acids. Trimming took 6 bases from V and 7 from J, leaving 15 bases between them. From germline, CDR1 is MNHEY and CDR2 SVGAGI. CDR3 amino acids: CASRLNRGSEAFF. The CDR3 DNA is TGTGCCAGCAGGCTCAATCGGGGTAGTGAAGCTTTCTTT.

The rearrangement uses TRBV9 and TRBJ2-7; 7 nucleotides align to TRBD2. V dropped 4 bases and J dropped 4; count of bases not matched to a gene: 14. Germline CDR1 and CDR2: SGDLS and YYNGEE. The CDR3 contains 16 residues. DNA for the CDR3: TGTGCCAGCAGCCCCACCGGGGGGAGGGCTTGGTACGAGCAGTACTTC. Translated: CASSPTGGRAWYEQYF.

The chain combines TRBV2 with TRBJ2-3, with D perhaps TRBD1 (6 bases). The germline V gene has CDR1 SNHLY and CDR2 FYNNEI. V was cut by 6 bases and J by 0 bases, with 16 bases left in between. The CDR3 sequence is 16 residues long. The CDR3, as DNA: TGTGCCAGCAGCCCTAACACAGGGTCTAGCACAGATACGCAGTATTTT. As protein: CASSPNTGSSTDTQYF.

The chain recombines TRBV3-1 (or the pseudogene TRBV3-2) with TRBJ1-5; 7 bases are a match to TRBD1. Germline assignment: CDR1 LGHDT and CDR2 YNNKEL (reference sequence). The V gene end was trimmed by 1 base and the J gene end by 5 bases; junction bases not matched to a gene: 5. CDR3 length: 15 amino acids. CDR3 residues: CASSQVQGIDQPQHF. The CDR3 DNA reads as TGTGCCAGCAGCCAAGTACAGGGGATCGATCAGCCCCAGCATTTT.

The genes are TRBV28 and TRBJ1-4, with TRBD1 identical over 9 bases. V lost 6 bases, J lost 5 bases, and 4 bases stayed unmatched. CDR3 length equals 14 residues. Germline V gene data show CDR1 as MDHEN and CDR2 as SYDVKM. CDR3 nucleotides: TGTGCCAGCAGCGGGGGACAGGGAAATGAAAAACTGTTTTTT. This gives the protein CASSGGQGNEKLFF.

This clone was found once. The CDR3 region is CASSTTSGSRNEQFF. CDR3 sequence (DNA): TGTGCCAGCAGCACCACTAGCGGGAGTCGGAATGAGCAGTTCTTC. The chain recombines TRBV7-2 with TRBJ2-1; TRBD2 aligns across 11 bases. The germline gives CDR1 SGHTA, CDR2 FQGNSA. Trimming at V came to 5 bases and at J to 7 bases, leaving 7 bases not matched to a gene. The CDR3 loop spans 15 amino acids.

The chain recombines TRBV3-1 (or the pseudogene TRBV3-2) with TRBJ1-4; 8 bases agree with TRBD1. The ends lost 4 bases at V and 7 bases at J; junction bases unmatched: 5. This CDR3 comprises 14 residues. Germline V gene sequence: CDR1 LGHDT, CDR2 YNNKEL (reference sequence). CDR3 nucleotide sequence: TGTGCCAGCAGCCCCAGGGGGCTGGGTGAAAAACTGTTTTTT. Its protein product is CASSPRGLGEKLFF.

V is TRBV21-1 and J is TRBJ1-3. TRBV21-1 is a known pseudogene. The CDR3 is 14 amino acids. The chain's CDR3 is CASRRRDFPNTIYF. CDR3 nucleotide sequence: TGTGCCAGCAGACGCCGGGACTTTCCAAACACCATATATTTT.

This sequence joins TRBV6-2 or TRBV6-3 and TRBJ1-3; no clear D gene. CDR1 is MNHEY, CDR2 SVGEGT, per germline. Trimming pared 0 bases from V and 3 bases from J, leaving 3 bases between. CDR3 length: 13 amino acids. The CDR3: CASSYSGGNTIYF. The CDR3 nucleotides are TGTGCCAGCAGTTACTCTGGTGGAAACACCATATATTTT.

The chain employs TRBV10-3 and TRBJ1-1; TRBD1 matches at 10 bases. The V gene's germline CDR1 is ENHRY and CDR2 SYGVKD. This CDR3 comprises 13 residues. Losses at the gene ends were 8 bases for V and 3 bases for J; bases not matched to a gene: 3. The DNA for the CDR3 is TGTGCCATCCTAGGACAGGGGGACACTGAAGCTTTCTTT. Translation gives CAILGQGDTEAFF.

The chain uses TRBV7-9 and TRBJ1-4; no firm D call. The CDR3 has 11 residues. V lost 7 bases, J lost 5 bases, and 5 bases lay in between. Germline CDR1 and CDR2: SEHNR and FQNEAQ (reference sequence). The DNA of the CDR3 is TGTGCCAGCACCATGAATGAAAAACTGTTTTTT. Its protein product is CASTMNEKLFF. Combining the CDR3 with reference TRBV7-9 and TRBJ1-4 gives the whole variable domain DTGVSQNPRHKITKRGQNVTFRCDPISEHNRLYWYRQTLGQGPEFLTYFQNEAQLEKSRLLSDRFSAERPKGSFSTLEIQRTEQGDSAMYLCASTMNEKLFFGSGTQLSVL.

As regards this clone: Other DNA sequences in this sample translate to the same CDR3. The CDR3 protein is CASRTGGTGELFF. In nucleotides, the CDR3 is TGTGCCAGCAGGACAGGGGGCACCGGGGAGCTGTTTTTT. The gene calls are TRBV2 and TRBJ2-2; 9 bases align to TRBD1. The CDR3 is 13 amino acids. Germline V gives CDR1 SNHLY, CDR2 FYNNEI. The junction had 0 bases not matched to a gene; V was cut back by 6 bases and J by 4 bases.

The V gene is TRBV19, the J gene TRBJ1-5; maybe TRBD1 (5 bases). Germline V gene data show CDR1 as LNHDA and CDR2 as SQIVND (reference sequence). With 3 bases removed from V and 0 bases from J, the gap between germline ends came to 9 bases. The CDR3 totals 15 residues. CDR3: CASSMTVYSNQPQHF. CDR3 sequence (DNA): TGTGCCAGTAGTATGACAGTATATAGCAATCAGCCCCAGCATTTT.

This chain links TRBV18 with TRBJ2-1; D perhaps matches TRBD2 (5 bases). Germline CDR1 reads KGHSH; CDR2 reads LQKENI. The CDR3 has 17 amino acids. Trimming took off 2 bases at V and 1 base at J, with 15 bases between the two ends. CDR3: CASSPRLAAGSYNEQFF. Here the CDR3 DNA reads TGTGCCAGCTCACCAAGGCTAGCTGCTGGATCCTACAATGAGCAGTTCTTC.

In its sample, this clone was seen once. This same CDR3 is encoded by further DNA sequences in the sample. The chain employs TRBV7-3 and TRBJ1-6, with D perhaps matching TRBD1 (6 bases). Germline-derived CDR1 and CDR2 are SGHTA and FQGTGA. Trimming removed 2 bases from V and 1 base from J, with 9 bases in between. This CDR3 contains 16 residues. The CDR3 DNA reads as TGTGCCAGCAGCTTAGAGGGGGGGTCCTATAATTCACCCCTCCACTTT. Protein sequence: CASSLEGGSYNSPLHF.

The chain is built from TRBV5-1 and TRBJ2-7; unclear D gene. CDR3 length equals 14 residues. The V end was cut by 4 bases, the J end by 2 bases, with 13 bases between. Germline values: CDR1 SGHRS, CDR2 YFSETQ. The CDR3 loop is CASSPGLSAYEQYF. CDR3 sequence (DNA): TGCGCCAGCAGCCCTGGTCTCAGCGCCTACGAGCAGTACTTC.

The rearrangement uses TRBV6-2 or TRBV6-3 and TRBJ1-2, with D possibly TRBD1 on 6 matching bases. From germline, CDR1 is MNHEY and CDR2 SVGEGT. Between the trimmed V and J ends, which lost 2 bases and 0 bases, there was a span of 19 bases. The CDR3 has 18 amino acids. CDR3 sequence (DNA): TGTGCCAGCAGTTACCCGACAGGATCCGAGGCAACTAACTATGGCTACACCTTC. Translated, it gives CASSYPTGSEATNYGYTF.